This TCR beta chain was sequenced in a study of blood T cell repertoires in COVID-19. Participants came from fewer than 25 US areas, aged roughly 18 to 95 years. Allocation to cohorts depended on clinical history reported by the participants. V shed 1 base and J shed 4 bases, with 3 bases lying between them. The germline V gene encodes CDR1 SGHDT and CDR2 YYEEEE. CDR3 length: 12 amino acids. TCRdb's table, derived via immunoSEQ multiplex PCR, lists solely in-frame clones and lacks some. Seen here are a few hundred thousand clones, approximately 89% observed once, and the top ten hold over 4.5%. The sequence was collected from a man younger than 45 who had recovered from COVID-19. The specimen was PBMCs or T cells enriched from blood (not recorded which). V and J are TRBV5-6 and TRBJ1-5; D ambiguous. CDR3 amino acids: CASSLINQPQHF. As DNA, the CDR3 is TGTGCCAGCAGCTTGATAAATCAGCCCCAGCATTTT.